The rows below give T cell receptor beta chains drawn from one sample of a study of Graves' ophthalmopathy and Graves' hyperthyroidism. TCRdb re-called the multiplex PCR reads through MiXCR, storing one row per CDR3 protein. Among approximately 1.2 million distinct CDR3 sequences listed, around a third were seen once. The material sequenced was peripheral blood or thyroid tissue (not recorded which). The receptors shown here come from an adult man with Graves' hyperthyroidism. Each CDR3 is given with its conserved first and last residue. A D gene is named only where the DNA matches it firmly. Only part of the rows carry a size: once, few, many, or a class if the clone is expanded.

-	TRBV20-1	TRBJ1-3	many	TGCAGTGCCCTTACGACTGACGAGAACTCTGGAAACACCATATATTTT	CSALTTDENSGNTIYF
TRBD2	TRBV12-3/TRBV12-4	TRBJ2-7	-	TGTGCCAGCAGTCCCCGGGGGGATTTGAACCCCTACGAGCAGTACTTC	CASSPRGDLNPYEQYF
-	TRBV29-1	TRBJ1-5	-	TGCAGCTTGGGGGGGACCTACTCCAATCAGCCCCAGCATTTT	CSLGGTYSNQPQHF
-	TRBV15	TRBJ1-4	many	TGTGCCACCAGCAGAGAAGGGGGGAGGAATGAAAAACTGTTTTTT	CATSREGGRNEKLFF
-	TRBV6-2/TRBV6-3	TRBJ1-4	-	TGTGCCAGCAGTTCTACCGACAGGAATGAAAAACTGTTTTTT	CASSSTDRNEKLFF
-	TRBV7-8	TRBJ1-1	few	TGTGCCAGCAGCCCTCATGGGGGGAACACTGAAGCTTTCTTT	CASSPHGGNTEAFF
-	TRBV10-3	TRBJ1-5	-	TGTGCCATCAGAGCGCAGGTTTTGGGCGGAGAGACCCAGCATTTT	CAIRAQVLGGETQHF
TRBD1	TRBV29-1	TRBJ2-5	-	TGCAGCCCATCGGGACAGGGGGCGACGGACCCGCGGATCAATGAGCAGTACTTC	CSPSGQGATDPRINEQYF
-	TRBV7-2	TRBJ1-2	-	TGTGCCAGCAGCTTTCAAGCCGGGGACGGCTACACCTTC	CASSFQAGDGYTF
-	TRBV10-2	TRBJ2-2	few	TGCGCCAGCAGTGCCTGGACCGACACCGGGGAGCTGTTTTTT	CASSAWTDTGELFF
-	TRBV7-9	TRBJ1-6	-	TGTGCCAGCAGCCAGGGCATCAGGGCACCCCTCCACTTT	CASSQGIRAPLHF
-	TRBV14	TRBJ2-5	many	TGTGCCAGCAGCCAGAACAGCGCAGGCAGGGAGACCCAGTACTTC	CASSQNSAGRETQYF
-	TRBV10-3	TRBJ2-2	few	TGTGCCATCACCCAATCGACGGCTGGGGGTCCCGGGGAGCTGTTTTTT	CAITQSTAGGPGELFF
TRBD1	TRBV11-2	TRBJ1-2	few	TGTGCCAGTGATTCGGACAGGACGTATAACTATGGCTACACCTTC	CASDSDRTYNYGYTF
TRBD1	TRBV7-2	TRBJ1-6	-	TGTGCCAGCACCGGGACAGGGGTTTCACCCCTCCACTTT	CASTGTGVSPLHF
-	TRBV29-1	TRBJ2-7	-	TGCAGCTTGAGGGGTCACAGCTCCTACGAGCAGTACTTC	CSLRGHSSYEQYF
-	TRBV7-2	TRBJ1-3	many	TGTGCCAGCAGTCGCCCGCCTGGTGACACCATATATTTT	CASSRPPGDTIYF
-	TRBV7-2	TRBJ1-1	many	TGTGCCAGCAGCTTTAGCCGACAGTTAATGAACACTGAAGCTTTCTTT	CASSFSRQLMNTEAFF
-	TRBV6-5	TRBJ1-4	many	TGTGCCAGCAGCCGCCTAAATAGCGAAAAACTGTTTTTT	CASSRLNSEKLFF
TRBD2	TRBV10-2	TRBJ2-7	-	TGCGCCAGCAGTGCCGGACTAGCGGGGAACTACGAGCAGTACTTC	CASSAGLAGNYEQYF
-	TRBV24-1	TRBJ2-2	-	TGTGCCACCAGTGACCATGACGCGGGTAGTCCCGGGGAGCTGTTTTTT	CATSDHDAGSPGELFF
TRBD1	TRBV19	TRBJ1-5	many	TGTGCCACCCTGACAGGGGATAGCAATCAGCCCCAGCATTTT	CATLTGDSNQPQHF
-	TRBV12-3/TRBV12-4	TRBJ1-4	few	TGTGCCAGCAACAGTATGGCTAATGAAAAACTGTTTTTT	CASNSMANEKLFF
-	TRBV10-3	TRBJ2-3	-	TGTGCCATCACTGCGAGGGGCACAGATACGCAGTATTTT	CAITARGTDTQYF
TRBD1	TRBV5-1	TRBJ1-1	many	TGCGCCAGCAGCAAGGAAGGGGGCGAGGCTGAAGCTTTCTTT	CASSKEGGEAEAFF
-	TRBV2	TRBJ1-6	-	TGTGCCAGCAGCGCCGGGGCAGGGACACCCCTCCACTTT	CASSAGAGTPLHF
-	TRBV25-1	TRBJ1-4	many	TGTGCCAGCAGTGAAGAGGGGTTTGGAGCTAATGAAAAACTGTTTTTT	CASSEEGFGANEKLFF
TRBD1	TRBV7-6	TRBJ2-5	-	TGTGCCAGCAGCTCCCATGGACAGGGGGCTCAAGAGACCCAGTACTTC	CASSSHGQGAQETQYF
-	TRBV20-1	TRBJ2-7	-	TGCAGTGCTTCCAAAGGGGCCACCCGGGCCACGGTGCAGTACTTC	CSASKGATRATVQYF
-	TRBV7-3	TRBJ2-2	many	TGTGCCAGCAGCTTAACGGAGGGGGAGGTCGGGTCCGGGGAGCTGTTTTTT	CASSLTEGEVGSGELFF
TRBD2	TRBV20-1	TRBJ2-7	many	TGCAGTGCTAGAAAGGGACTAGCTGAGCAGTACTTC	CSARKGLAEQYF